The rows below give T cell receptor beta chains drawn from one sample of a study of blood T cell repertoires in COVID-19. Profiling relied on immunoSEQ multiplex PCR, and the TCRdb table lists in-frame clones only, not all of them. The sample has about 210,000 clones, approximately 90% seen once; the top ten hold about 1.3%. Sequenced input: peripheral blood. The receptor set was obtained from a man aged 25-40 years with acute or convalescent COVID-19. Each CDR3 is given with its conserved first and last residue. D genes are given only for firm matches. Expanded clones are given a class, and other clones once, few, many or no size at all.

>.|TRBV7-8|once|TRBJ2-2
CASSLYGVTGELFF
TGTGCCAGCAGCTTATATGGAGTCACCGGGGAGCTGTTTTTT
>TRBD2|TRBV12-3/TRBV12-4|.|TRBJ2-1
CASRRTSVDEQFF
TGTGCCAGCAGAAGGACTAGCGTGGATGAGCAGTTCTTC
>.|TRBV6-5|.|TRBJ1-2
CASTDGLYGYTF
TGTGCCAGCACGGACGGACTATATGGCTACACCTTC
>TRBD1|TRBV28|.|TRBJ1-2
CASSPDRDRIYGYTF
TGTGCCAGCAGCCCGGACAGGGATCGTATCTATGGCTACACCTTC
>.|TRBV3-1/TRBV3-2|.|TRBJ1-1
CASSQITANTEAFF
TGTGCCAGCAGCCAAATCACAGCTAACACTGAAGCTTTCTTT
>.|TRBV27|.|TRBJ1-1
CASSLLSNTEAFF
TGTGCCAGCAGTTTACTATCGAACACTGAAGCTTTCTTT
>TRBD2|TRBV6-2/TRBV6-3|.|TRBJ2-2
CASSKGTINTGELFF
TGTGCCAGCAGCAAAGGGACTATCAACACCGGGGAGCTGTTTTTT
>TRBD1|TRBV28|.|TRBJ2-7
CASSSPTGGRYEQYF
TGTGCCAGCAGTTCACCGACAGGGGGCAGGTACGAGCAGTACTTC
>TRBD1|TRBV29-1|.|TRBJ2-4
CSVEGSRSGQGKNIQYF
TGCAGCGTTGAAGGATCAAGGAGCGGACAGGGGAAAAACATTCAGTACTTC
>.|TRBV6-4|.|TRBJ1-2
CASTPSYGYTF
TGTGCCAGTACACCATCCTATGGCTACACCTTC
>TRBD1|TRBV7-6|once|TRBJ1-1
CASSLGDRVGTEAFF
TGTGCCAGCAGCTTAGGGGACAGGGTGGGCACTGAAGCTTTCTTT
>.|TRBV19|.|TRBJ2-6
CASSIDGNGANVLTF
TGTGCCAGTAGTATAGACGGTAATGGGGCCAACGTCCTGACTTTC
>TRBD2|TRBV7-3|.|TRBJ2-2
CASSFKRYRVVLAGGVSGELFF
TGTGCCAGCAGCTTCAAAAGATACAGGGTGGTCCTAGCGGGAGGGGTATCCGGGGAGCTGTTTTTT
>TRBD2|TRBV7-8|.|TRBJ2-3
CASSEQPGLASDTQYF
TGTGCCAGCAGCGAACAACCGGGACTAGCTTCAGATACGCAGTATTTT
>TRBD1|TRBV3-1/TRBV3-2|.|TRBJ1-1
CASRGDRGSNTEAFF
TGTGCCAGCAGGGGGGACAGGGGTTCGAACACTGAAGCTTTCTTT
>TRBD2|TRBV2|.|TRBJ2-7
CASTTSGGLYEQYF
TGTGCCAGTACGACTAGCGGGGGGCTTTACGAGCAGTACTTC
>TRBD2|TRBV4-1|.|TRBJ2-7
CASSQVTSGALEQYF
TGCGCCAGCAGCCAAGTGACTAGCGGGGCACTCGAGCAGTACTTC
>TRBD1|TRBV6-5|.|TRBJ1-2
CASRGTGRRYGYTF
TGTGCCAGCAGGGGGACAGGGCGACGCTATGGCTACACCTTC
>.|TRBV7-3|.|TRBJ2-3
CASSSLSGADTQYF
TGTGCCAGCAGCTCATTATCGGGGGCAGATACGCAGTATTTT
>.|TRBV29-1|.|TRBJ1-3
CSISRGYGNTIYF
TGCAGCATAAGTAGGGGGTATGGAAACACCATATATTTT
>.|TRBV30|.|TRBJ2-1
CAHTGSSYNEQFF
TGTGCCCATACAGGAAGCTCCTACAATGAGCAGTTCTTC
>TRBD1|TRBV28|.|TRBJ1-1
CASSFWVLEDREAFF
TGTGCCAGCAGTTTTTGGGTCCTGGAGGACAGGGAAGCTTTCTTT
>.|TRBV2|.|TRBJ1-5
CASSPGLNQPQHF
TGTGCCAGCTCCCCAGGGCTCAATCAGCCCCAGCATTTT
>.|TRBV19|once|TRBJ2-4
CASSIGDGFLAKNIQYF
TGTGCCAGTAGTATCGGAGACGGGTTTCTAGCCAAAAACATTCAGTACTTC
>.|TRBV10-1|.|TRBJ1-3
CASSDWTASGNTIYF
TGCGCCAGCAGTGACTGGACAGCCTCTGGAAACACCATATATTTT
>.|TRBV29-1|.|TRBJ2-3
CSVYPPRREVTDTQYF
TGCAGCGTCTACCCTCCGCGAAGGGAGGTGACAGATACGCAGTATTTT
>.|TRBV28|.|TRBJ1-3
CASSYEGRSGNTIYF
TGTGCCAGCAGCTACGAGGGTCGCTCTGGAAACACCATATATTTT
>.|TRBV27|.|TRBJ1-4
CASSLKIRDELFF
TGTGCCAGCAGTCTAAAGATCCGAGATGAACTGTTTTTT
>TRBD1|TRBV7-3|.|TRBJ1-4
CASSPDRARGTNEKLFF
TGTGCCAGCAGCCCCGACAGGGCCCGGGGAACTAATGAAAAACTGTTTTTT
>.|TRBV28|once|TRBJ1-2
CASGSGYTF
TGTGCCAGCGGCTCGGGCTACACCTTC
>.|TRBV18|.|TRBJ1-1
CASSPLANKWNTEAFF
TGTGCCAGCTCACCACTGGCCAATAAGTGGAACACTGAAGCTTTCTTT
>.|TRBV11-2|.|TRBJ2-5
CASSRSYGDETQYF
TGTGCCAGCAGCCGGTCGTACGGGGATGAGACCCAGTACTTC
>.|TRBV7-9|.|TRBJ2-3
CASSFSGYTDTQYF
TGTGCCAGCAGCTTCAGCGGATACACAGATACGCAGTATTTT
>.|TRBV6-5|.|TRBJ1-2
CASSSRGVGGYTF
TGTGCCAGCAGTTCCCGGGGGGTAGGTGGCTACACCTTC
>.|TRBV19|.|TRBJ1-1
CASSLGGIDTEAFF
TGTGCCAGTAGTCTGGGGGGTATTGACACTGAAGCTTTCTTT
>TRBD1|TRBV5-4|.|TRBJ2-5
CASSLGTGRSMEWETQYF
TGTGCCAGCAGCTTAGGGACAGGGCGATCAATGGAGTGGGAGACCCAGTACTTC
>.|TRBV4-2|.|TRBJ1-4
CASSRERGKLFF
TGTGCCAGCAGCCGAGAACGGGGGAAACTGTTTTTT